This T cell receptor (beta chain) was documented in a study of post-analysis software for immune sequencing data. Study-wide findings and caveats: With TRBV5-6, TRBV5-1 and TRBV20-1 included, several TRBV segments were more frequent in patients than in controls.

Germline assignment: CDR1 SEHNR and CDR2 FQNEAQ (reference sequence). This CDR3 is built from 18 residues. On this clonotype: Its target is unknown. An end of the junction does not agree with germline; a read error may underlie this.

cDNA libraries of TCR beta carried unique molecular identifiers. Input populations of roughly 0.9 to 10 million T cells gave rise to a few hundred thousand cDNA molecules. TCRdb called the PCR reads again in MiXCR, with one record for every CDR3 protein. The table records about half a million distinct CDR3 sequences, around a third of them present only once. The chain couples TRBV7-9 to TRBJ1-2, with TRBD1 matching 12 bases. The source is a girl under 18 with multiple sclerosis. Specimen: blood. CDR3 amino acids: CTSIRPGTGGQGNYGYTF. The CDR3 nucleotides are TGTACCAGCATAAGGCCCGGGACAGGGGGCCAGGGTAACTATGGCTACACCTTC. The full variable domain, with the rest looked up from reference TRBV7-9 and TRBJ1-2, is DTGVSQNPRHKITKRGQNVTFRCDPISEHNRLYWYRQTLGQGPEFLTYFQNEAQLEKSRLLSDRFSAERPKGSFSTLEIQRTEQGDSAMYLCTSIRPGTGGQGNYGYTFGSGTRLTVV.